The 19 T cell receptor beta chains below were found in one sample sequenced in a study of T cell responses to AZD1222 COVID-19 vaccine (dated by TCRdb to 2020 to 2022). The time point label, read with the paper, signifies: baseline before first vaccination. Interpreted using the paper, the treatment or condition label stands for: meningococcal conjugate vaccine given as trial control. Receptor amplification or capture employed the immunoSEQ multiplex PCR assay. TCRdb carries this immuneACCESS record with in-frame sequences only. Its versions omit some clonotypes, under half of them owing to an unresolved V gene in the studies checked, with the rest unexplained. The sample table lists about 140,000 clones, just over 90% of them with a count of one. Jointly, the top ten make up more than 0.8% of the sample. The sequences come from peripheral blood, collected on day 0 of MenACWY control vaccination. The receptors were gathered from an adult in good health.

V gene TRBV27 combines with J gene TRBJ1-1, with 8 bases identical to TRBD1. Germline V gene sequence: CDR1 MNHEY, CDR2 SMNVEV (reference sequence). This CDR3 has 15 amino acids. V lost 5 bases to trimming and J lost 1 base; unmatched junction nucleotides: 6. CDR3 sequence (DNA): TGTGCCAGCAGTCCATGGGGGACAGGGAACACTGAAGCTTTCTTT. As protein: CASSPWGTGNTEAFF.

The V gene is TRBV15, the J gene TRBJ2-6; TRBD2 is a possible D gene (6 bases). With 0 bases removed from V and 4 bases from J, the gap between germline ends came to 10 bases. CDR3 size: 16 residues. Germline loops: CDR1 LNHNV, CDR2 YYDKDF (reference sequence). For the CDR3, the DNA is TGTGCCACCAGCAGAGATCGGGGGAACGGGGCCAACGTCCTGACTTTC. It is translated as CATSRDRGNGANVLTF. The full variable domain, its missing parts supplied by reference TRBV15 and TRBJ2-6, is DAMVIQNPRYQVTQFGKPVTLSCSQTLNHNVMYWYQQKSSQAPKLLFHYYDKDFNNEADTPDNFQSRRPNTSFCFLDIRSPGLGDTAMYLCATSRDRGNGANVLTFGAGSRLTVL.

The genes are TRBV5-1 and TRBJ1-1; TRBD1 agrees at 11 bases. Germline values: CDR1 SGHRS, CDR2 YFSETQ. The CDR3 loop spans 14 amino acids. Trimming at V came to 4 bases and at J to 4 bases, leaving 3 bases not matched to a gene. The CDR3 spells CASSPGTGGTEAFF. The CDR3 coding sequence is TGCGCCAGCAGCCCTGGGACAGGGGGCACTGAAGCTTTCTTT.

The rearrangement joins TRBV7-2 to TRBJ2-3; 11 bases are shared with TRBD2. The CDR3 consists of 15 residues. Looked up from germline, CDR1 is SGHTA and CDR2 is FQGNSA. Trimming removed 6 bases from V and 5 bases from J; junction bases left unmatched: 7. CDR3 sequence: CASRPRLAGQDTQYF. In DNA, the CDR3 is TGTGCCAGCAGGCCTAGACTAGCGGGACAAGATACGCAGTATTTT.

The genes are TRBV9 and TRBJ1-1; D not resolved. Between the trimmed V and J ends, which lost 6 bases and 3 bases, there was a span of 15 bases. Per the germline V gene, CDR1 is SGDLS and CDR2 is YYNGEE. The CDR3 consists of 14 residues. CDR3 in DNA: TGTGCCAGCAACCAAGGGAGTGGGGACACTGAAGCTTTCTTT. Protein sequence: CASNQGSGDTEAFF.

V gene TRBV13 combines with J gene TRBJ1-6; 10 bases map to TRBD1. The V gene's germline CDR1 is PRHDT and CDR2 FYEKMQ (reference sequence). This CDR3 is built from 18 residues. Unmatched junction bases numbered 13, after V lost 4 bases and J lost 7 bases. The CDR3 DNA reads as TGTGCCAGCAGCTGGGGACAGGGGATCTCGGATGGAAATTCACCCCTCCACTTT. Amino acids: CASSWGQGISDGNSPLHF.

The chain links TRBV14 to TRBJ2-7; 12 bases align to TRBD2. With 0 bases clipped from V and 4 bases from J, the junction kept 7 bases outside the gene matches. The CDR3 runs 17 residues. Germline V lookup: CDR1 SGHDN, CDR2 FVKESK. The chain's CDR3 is CASSQEWLAGGWYEQYF. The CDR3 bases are TGTGCCAGCAGCCAAGAGTGGCTAGCGGGAGGGTGGTACGAGCAGTACTTC.

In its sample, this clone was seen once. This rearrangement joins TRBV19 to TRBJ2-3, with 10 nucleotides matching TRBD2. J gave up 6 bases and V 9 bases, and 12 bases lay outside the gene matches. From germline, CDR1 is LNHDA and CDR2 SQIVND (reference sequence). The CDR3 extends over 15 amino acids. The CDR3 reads CASPSKRGGKDTQYF. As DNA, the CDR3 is TGTGCCAGCCCCTCTAAGCGGGGGGGCAAGGATACGCAGTATTTT.

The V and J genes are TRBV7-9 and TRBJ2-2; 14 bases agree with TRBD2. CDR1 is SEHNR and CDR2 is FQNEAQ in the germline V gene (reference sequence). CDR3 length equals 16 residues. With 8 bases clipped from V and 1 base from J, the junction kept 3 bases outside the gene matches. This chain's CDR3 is CASDGTSGGNTGELFF. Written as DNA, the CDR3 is TGTGCCAGCGATGGGACTAGCGGGGGGAACACCGGGGAGCTGTTTTTT.

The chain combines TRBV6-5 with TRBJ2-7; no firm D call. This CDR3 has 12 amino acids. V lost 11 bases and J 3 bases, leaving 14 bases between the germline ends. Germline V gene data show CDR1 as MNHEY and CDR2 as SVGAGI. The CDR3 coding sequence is TGTGCCGGTTCCCTTAAGGGCTACGAGCAGTACTTC. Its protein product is CAGSLKGYEQYF.

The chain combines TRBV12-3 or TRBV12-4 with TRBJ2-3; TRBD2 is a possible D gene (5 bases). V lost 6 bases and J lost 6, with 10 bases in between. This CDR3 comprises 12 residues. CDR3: CASSLARDTQYF. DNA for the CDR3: TGTGCCAGCAGCCTAGCTAGGGATACGCAGTATTTT.

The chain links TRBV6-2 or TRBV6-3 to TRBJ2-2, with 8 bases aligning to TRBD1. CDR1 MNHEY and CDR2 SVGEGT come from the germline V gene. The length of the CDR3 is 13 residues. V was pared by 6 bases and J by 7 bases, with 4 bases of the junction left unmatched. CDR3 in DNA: TGTGCCAGCAGCCGACAGGGGCACGGGGAGCTGTTTTTT. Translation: CASSRQGHGELFF.

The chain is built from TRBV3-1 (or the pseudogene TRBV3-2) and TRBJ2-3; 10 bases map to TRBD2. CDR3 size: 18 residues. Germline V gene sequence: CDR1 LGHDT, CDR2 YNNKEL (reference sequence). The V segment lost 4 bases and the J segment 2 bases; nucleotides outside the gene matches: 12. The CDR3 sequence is CASSRPPLSGGVTDTQYF. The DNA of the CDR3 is TGTGCCAGCAGCCGCCCCCCCCTCAGCGGGGGGGTCACAGATACGCAGTATTTT.

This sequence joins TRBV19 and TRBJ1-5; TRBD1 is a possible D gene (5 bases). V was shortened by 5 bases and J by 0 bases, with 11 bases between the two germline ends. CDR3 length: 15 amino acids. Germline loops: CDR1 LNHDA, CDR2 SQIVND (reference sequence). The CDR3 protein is CASSPWGYSNQPQHF. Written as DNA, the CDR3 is TGTGCCAGTAGTCCTTGGGGGTATAGCAATCAGCCCCAGCATTTT.

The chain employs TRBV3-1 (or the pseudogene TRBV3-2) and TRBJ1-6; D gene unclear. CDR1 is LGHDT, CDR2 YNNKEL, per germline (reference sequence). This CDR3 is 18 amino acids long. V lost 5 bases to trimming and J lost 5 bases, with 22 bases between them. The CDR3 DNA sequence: TGTGCCAGCAGCTGGAAGGTTCCCATCATACATCATAATTCACCCCTCCACTTT. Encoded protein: CASSWKVPIIHHNSPLHF.

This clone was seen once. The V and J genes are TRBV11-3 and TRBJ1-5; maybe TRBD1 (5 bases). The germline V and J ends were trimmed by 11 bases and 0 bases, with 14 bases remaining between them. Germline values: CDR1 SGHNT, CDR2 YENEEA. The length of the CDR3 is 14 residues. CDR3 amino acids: CAWARGDSNQPQHF. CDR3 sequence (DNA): TGTGCCTGGGCCCGGGGGGATAGCAATCAGCCCCAGCATTTT.

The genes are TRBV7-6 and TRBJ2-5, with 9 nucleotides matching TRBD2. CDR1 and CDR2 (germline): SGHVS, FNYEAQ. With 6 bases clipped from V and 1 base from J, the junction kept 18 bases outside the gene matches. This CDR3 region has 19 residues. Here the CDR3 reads CASRRGTSTKLKGQETQYF. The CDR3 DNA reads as TGTGCCAGCAGGAGAGGGACTAGCACAAAACTCAAAGGCCAAGAGACCCAGTACTTC.

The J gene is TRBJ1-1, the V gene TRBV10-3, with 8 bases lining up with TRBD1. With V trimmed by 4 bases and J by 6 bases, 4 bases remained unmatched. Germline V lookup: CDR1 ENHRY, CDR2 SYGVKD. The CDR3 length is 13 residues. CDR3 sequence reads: CAISGQGSPEAFF. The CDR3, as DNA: TGTGCCATCAGTGGACAGGGGTCCCCTGAAGCTTTCTTT.

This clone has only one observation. The DNA for the CDR3 is TGTGCCAGCAGTTACTCGGGGGGGGAGCTGTTTTTT. Amino acid sequence: CASSYSGGELFF. The chain is built from TRBV6-2 or TRBV6-3 and TRBJ2-2; no clear D gene. V was clipped by 0 bases and J by 8 bases, with 4 bases between them. The CDR3 is made up of 12 amino acids. Germline V lookup: CDR1 MNHEY, CDR2 SVGEGT.